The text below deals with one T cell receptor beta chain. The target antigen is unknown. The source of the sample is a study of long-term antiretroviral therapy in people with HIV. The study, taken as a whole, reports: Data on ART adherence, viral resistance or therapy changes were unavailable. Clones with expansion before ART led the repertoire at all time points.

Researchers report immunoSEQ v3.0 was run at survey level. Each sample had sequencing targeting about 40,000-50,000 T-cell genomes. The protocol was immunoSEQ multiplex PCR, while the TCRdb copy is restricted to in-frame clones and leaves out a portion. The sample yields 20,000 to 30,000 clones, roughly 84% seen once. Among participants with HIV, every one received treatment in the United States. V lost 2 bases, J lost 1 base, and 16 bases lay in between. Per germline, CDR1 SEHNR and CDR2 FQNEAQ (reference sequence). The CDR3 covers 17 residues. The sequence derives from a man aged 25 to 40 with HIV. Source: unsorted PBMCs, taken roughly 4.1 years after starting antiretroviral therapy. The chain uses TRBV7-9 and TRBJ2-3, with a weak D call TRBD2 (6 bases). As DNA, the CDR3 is TGTGCCAGCAGCTTACCTTTTAGCGGAGGGGGCACAGATACGCAGTATTTT. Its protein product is CASSLPFSGGGTDTQYF.